Listed below are T cell receptor beta chains from one sample, sequenced in a study of OX40 agonist ivuxolimab in advanced cancers. Only in-frame clones appear in the TCRdb table, and some are missing; sequencing was by immunoSEQ multiplex PCR. The repertoire holds tens of thousands of clones, roughly 86% seen once, with roughly 3.5% in the top ten. Sequences were derived from CD4+ or CD8+ T cells sorted from blood, sampled in a trial of the OX40 agonist ivuxolimab. The receptors were sampled from an adult with an advanced solid tumor such as melanoma, head and neck, liver or kidney cancer. The CDR3 runs from the conserved cysteine through the conserved F or W. The D gene is left open where the match is weak. The size field is filled for only some rows; it gives once, few, many or a size class.

size: once
J: TRBJ2-1
V: TRBV6-5
D: TRBD2
DNA: TGTGCCAGCAGTTACCGAACTAGCGGGAGACAAGATGAGCAGTTCTTC
CDR3: CASSYRTSGRQDEQFF

size: once
J: TRBJ2-7
V: TRBV18
D: .
DNA: TGTGCCAGCTCACCTACCGGGACACCTGGCTACGAGCAGTACTTC
CDR3: CASSPTGTPGYEQYF

size: .
J: TRBJ2-2
V: TRBV5-1
D: .
DNA: TGCGCCAGCAGCTTGTTGGGATACACCGGGGAGCTGTTTTTT
CDR3: CASSLLGYTGELFF

size: .
J: TRBJ1-2
V: TRBV5-4
D: .
DNA: TGTGCCAGCAGACCGGGAGGGGGGGCGTATGGCTACACCTTC
CDR3: CASRPGGGAYGYTF

size: .
J: TRBJ2-7
V: TRBV5-4
D: TRBD2
DNA: TGTGCCAGCAGCAGGGCGGGGGAAAACGAGCAGTACTTC
CDR3: CASSRAGENEQYF

size: .
J: TRBJ2-1
V: TRBV21-1
D: .
DNA: TGTGCCAGCAGCAAAGCGGAAGAGCAAGACTCCTACAATGAGCAGTTCTTC
CDR3: CASSKAEEQDSYNEQFF

size: .
J: TRBJ1-2
V: TRBV9
D: .
DNA: TGTGCCAGCAGCGCCCAGTTTGGGGGTGTTGACGGCTACACCTTC
CDR3: CASSAQFGGVDGYTF

size: few
J: TRBJ1-4
V: TRBV9
D: TRBD1
DNA: TGTGCCAGCAGCCAGACAGGGAGGAGGGAAAAACTGTTTTTT
CDR3: CASSQTGRREKLFF

size: .
J: TRBJ2-7
V: TRBV4-2
D: TRBD2
DNA: TGTGCCAGCAGCCGACGGACTAGCGGGGCCGAGCAGTACTTC
CDR3: CASSRRTSGAEQYF

size: few
J: TRBJ1-1
V: TRBV2
D: TRBD1
DNA: TGTGCCAGCTTTACGGACAGGAGAGAAGCTTTCTTT
CDR3: CASFTDRREAFF

size: .
J: TRBJ1-5
V: TRBV25-1
D: .
DNA: TGTGCCAGCAGCGTTACAGCGAATAGCAATCAGCCCCAGCATTTT
CDR3: CASSVTANSNQPQHF

size: .
J: TRBJ2-7
V: TRBV7-9
D: TRBD1
DNA: TGTGCCAGCAGCCTCGGGACAGGGGGAAAGGCCGAGCAGTACTTC
CDR3: CASSLGTGGKAEQYF

size: .
J: TRBJ2-7
V: TRBV30
D: .
DNA: TGTGCCTGGTCCAGGGGCGGGGTCGCCTACGAGCAGTACTTC
CDR3: CAWSRGGVAYEQYF

size: .
J: TRBJ2-1
V: TRBV5-1
D: .
DNA: TGCGCCAGCAGCCTCACCCACCTACGTGGGGGGTCGGTCAATGAGCAGTTCTTC
CDR3: CASSLTHLRGGSVNEQFF

size: .
J: TRBJ2-3
V: TRBV14
D: .
DNA: TGTGCCAGCAGCCAACGGGCACAGGGCGATACGCAGTATTTT
CDR3: CASSQRAQGDTQYF

size: .
J: TRBJ2-3
V: TRBV28
D: TRBD2
DNA: TGTGCCAGCGGTCGGGGGGGCGTTGATACGCAGTATTTT
CDR3: CASGRGGVDTQYF

size: .
J: TRBJ1-5
V: TRBV6-1
D: .
DNA: TGTGCCAGCAGTGAAGCAGGCGGGAATCAGCCCCAGCATTTT
CDR3: CASSEAGGNQPQHF

size: .
J: TRBJ1-1
V: TRBV21-1
D: .
DNA: TGTGCCAGCAGCAAAGTTCCGGGACAGTCAGTTGAAGCTTTCTTT
CDR3: CASSKVPGQSVEAFF

size: once
J: TRBJ1-3
V: TRBV28
D: .
DNA: TGTGCCAGCAGTTCCCCGGGACGGAGCTCTGGAAACACCATATATTTT
CDR3: CASSSPGRSSGNTIYF

size: .
J: TRBJ2-7
V: TRBV6-5
D: TRBD2
DNA: TGTGCCAGCAGCTTCCTACTAGCGGGAGTAAACGAGCAGTACTTC
CDR3: CASSFLLAGVNEQYF

size: .
J: TRBJ1-3
V: TRBV5-6
D: TRBD1
DNA: TGTGCCAGCAGCTTGGCGGACAGGTTCTCTGGAAACACCATATATTTT
CDR3: CASSLADRFSGNTIYF

size: .
J: TRBJ2-2
V: TRBV5-4
D: .
DNA: TGTGCCAGCAGCCGCGACAGCGACACCGGGGAGCTGTTTTTT
CDR3: CASSRDSDTGELFF

size: .
J: TRBJ1-5
V: TRBV2
D: .
DNA: TGTGCCAGCAGTGATGGGGGAAATCAGCCCCAGCATTTT
CDR3: CASSDGGNQPQHF

size: .
J: TRBJ2-7
V: TRBV11-1
D: TRBD1
DNA: TGTGCCAGCAGCTTAGCCGGGACAGGGAACTACGAGCAGTACTTC
CDR3: CASSLAGTGNYEQYF

size: .
J: TRBJ1-1
V: TRBV11-3
D: .
DNA: TGTGCCAGCAGCTTAGATCTTTGCAGACAGAACACTGAAGCTTTCTTT
CDR3: CASSLDLCRQNTEAFF

size: once
J: TRBJ2-7
V: TRBV7-9
D: .
DNA: TGTGCCAGCAGCTCCCAGATCCAGAGCTCCTACGAGCAGTACTTC
CDR3: CASSSQIQSSYEQYF

size: .
J: TRBJ2-1
V: TRBV11-2
D: .
DNA: TGTGCCAGCAGCCCACCGGATGGCGGGGCCTACAATGAGCAGTTCTTC
CDR3: CASSPPDGGAYNEQFF

size: .
J: TRBJ2-7
V: TRBV7-6
D: .
DNA: TGTGCCAGCAGCTTCAACAGGGACCTTTCTTACGAGCAGTACTTC
CDR3: CASSFNRDLSYEQYF

size: .
J: TRBJ2-7
V: TRBV7-8
D: .
DNA: TGTGCCAGCAGCTTAGCGCGTAAGGGGGGATACGAGCAGTACTTC
CDR3: CASSLARKGGYEQYF

size: .
J: TRBJ1-6
V: TRBV2
D: .
DNA: TGTGCCAGCTCTCGCGGGGGGGATTCACCCCTCCACTTT
CDR3: CASSRGGDSPLHF

size: once
J: TRBJ2-5
V: TRBV15
D: .
DNA: TGTGCCACCAGCAGAGACCCTACTCAAGAGACCCAGTACTTC
CDR3: CATSRDPTQETQYF

size: few
J: TRBJ1-2
V: TRBV9
D: TRBD1
DNA: TGTGCCAGCAGCGTAGCTAGGGGGCCAACTAACTATGGCTACACCTTC
CDR3: CASSVARGPTNYGYTF

size: .
J: TRBJ1-2
V: TRBV19
D: .
DNA: TGTGCCAGTAGTAGCACAGGCGGCTATGGCTACACCTTC
CDR3: CASSSTGGYGYTF

size: .
J: TRBJ2-5
V: TRBV7-9
D: .
DNA: TGTGCCAGCAGCTTAAGCAGCGGCCAGGCCGAGACCCAGTACTTC
CDR3: CASSLSSGQAETQYF

size: .
J: TRBJ2-7
V: TRBV19
D: TRBD1
DNA: TGTGCCAGTAGTCTCCGGGACAGGAGCTCCTACGAGCAGTACTTC
CDR3: CASSLRDRSSYEQYF

size: once
J: TRBJ2-1
V: TRBV27
D: TRBD2
DNA: TGTGCCAGCAGGGAACTAGCGGCCCACAATGAGCAGTTCTTC
CDR3: CASRELAAHNEQFF

size: .
J: TRBJ2-7
V: TRBV7-2
D: TRBD2
DNA: TGTGCCAGCAGCCCCCCGGGACTAGCGGGCGTTTACGAGCAGTACTTC
CDR3: CASSPPGLAGVYEQYF

size: .
J: TRBJ1-5
V: TRBV28
D: TRBD1
DNA: TGTGCCAGCACCCGCCGCCCGGGACAGGGGGGTACCTATAGCAATCAGCCCCAGCATTTT
CDR3: CASTRRPGQGGTYSNQPQHF

size: .
J: TRBJ1-1
V: TRBV6-1
D: .
DNA: TGTGCCAGCAGTGAACATTGGTCCGGGACGGTGAACACTGAAGCTTTCTTT
CDR3: CASSEHWSGTVNTEAFF

size: .
J: TRBJ1-5
V: TRBV27
D: .
DNA: TGTGCCAGCAGTCCACAGGGTTTGGGTCCTTATAGCAATCAGCCCCAGCATTTT
CDR3: CASSPQGLGPYSNQPQHF